This T cell receptor (beta chain) stems from a study of radiotherapy plus CTLA-4 blockade in lung cancer (dated by TCRdb to 2017 to 2018). For the study in its entirety: Among the enrolled patients, around 19% had an objective response, and 25% to 35% reached disease control.

The library was produced with the immunoSEQ multiplex PCR assay. Not all clones reach the TCRdb copy of this immuneACCESS table, which keeps in-frame sequences only. Checked studies attribute under half of the gap to unresolved V genes and leave the rest unexplained. The sample contains around 40,000 clones, 80% to 90% of them found a single time. The leading ten clones occupy under 25% of the sample. Worth noting for this clone: Its antigen is not yet known. Per-nucleotide qualities are absent, and no much larger clonotype sits a single base away.

The CDR3, from cysteine to phenylalanine, totals 13 residues. CDR3 DNA is the only sequence kept; it has 39 bases, read in frame from the first base. From the germline V gene, CDR1 is MDHEN and CDR2 is SYDVKM. Cut back by 6 bases and 5 bases, the V and J ends lie 14 bases apart. Points the paper makes about the study in general: The strongest predictors of response, as reported, were early dynamic changes in blood T cell clones along with a rise in serum interferon-beta after radiation. After treatment with radiotherapy and ipilimumab, TCR clones that originated in tumors expanded in peripheral blood.

Focal radiation therapy combined with CTLA-4 blockade (ipilimumab) was tested in patients with chemo-refractory metastatic non-small-cell lung cancer. This sequence uses TRBV28 and TRBJ2-7; the D gene is perhaps TRBD2, on 5 matching bases. Material: peripheral blood, obtained from a patient treated with radiotherapy plus ipilimumab. The TCR was taken from a human donor with non-small cell lung cancer whose response to radiotherapy plus ipilimumab could not be evaluated. The sequenced DNA: TGTGCCAGCAGAAAACCGGGATCGGACGAGCAGTACTTC. The resulting protein is CASRKPGSDEQYF.